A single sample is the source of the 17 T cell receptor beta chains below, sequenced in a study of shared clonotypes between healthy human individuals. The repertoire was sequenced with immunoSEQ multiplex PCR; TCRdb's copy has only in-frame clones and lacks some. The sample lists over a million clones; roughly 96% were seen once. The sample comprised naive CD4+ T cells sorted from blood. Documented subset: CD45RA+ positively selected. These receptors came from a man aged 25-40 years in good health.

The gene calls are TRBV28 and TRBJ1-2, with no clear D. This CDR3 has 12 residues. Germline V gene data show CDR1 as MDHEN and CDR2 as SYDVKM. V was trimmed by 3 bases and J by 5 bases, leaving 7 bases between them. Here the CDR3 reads CASSFTSYGYTF. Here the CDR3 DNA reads TGTGCCAGCAGTTTCACTTCGTATGGCTACACCTTC.

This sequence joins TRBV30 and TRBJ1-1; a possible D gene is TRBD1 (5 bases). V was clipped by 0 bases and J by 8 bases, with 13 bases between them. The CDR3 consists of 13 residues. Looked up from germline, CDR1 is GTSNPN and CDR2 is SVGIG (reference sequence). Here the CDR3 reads CAWSVLRAGEAFF. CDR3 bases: TGTGCCTGGAGTGTACTCCGGGCAGGGGAAGCTTTCTTT. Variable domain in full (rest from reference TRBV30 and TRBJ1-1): SQTIHQWPATLVQPVGSPLSLECTVEGTSNPNLYWYRQAAGRGLQLLFYSVGIGQISSEVPQNLSASRPQDRQFILSSKKLLLSDSGFYLCAWSVLRAGEAFFGQGTRLTVV.

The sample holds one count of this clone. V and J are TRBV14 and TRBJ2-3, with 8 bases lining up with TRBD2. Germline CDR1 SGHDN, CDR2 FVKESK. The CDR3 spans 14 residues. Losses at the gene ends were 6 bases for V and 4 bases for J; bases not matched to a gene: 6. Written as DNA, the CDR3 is TGTGCCAGCAGAAACTCGGGAGGGCCAGATACGCAGTATTTT. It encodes CASRNSGGPDTQYF.

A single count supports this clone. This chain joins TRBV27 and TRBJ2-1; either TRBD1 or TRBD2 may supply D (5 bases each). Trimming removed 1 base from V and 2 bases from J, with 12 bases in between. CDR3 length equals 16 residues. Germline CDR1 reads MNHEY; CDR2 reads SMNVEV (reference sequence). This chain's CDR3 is CASSLLGVGAYNEQFF. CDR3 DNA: TGTGCCAGCAGTTTATTGGGGGTGGGGGCCTACAATGAGCAGTTCTTC.

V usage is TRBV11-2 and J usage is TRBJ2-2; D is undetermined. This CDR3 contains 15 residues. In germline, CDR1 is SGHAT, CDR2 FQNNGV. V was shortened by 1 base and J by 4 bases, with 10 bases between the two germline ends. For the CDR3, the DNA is TGTGCCAGCAGCTTAGCCTTGTCCGGCACCGGGGAGCTGTTTTTT. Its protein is CASSLALSGTGELFF.

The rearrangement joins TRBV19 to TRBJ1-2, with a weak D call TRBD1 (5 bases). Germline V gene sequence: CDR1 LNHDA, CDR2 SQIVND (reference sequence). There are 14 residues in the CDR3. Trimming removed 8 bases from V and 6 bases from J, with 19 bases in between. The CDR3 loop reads CASRRRGVQDGYTF. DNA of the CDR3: TGTGCCAGTCGCCGGCGGGGCGTCCAGGATGGCTACACCTTC.

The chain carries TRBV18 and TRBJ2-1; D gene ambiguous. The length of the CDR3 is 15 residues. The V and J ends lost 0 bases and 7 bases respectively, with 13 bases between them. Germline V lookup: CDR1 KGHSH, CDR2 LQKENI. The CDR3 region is CASSPPSVVGNEQFF. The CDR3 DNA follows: TGTGCCAGCTCACCACCATCAGTAGTCGGTAATGAGCAGTTCTTC.

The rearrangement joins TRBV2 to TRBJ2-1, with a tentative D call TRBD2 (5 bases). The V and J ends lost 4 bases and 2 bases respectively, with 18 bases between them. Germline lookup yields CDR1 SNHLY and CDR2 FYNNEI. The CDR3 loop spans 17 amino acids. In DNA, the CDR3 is TGTGCCAGCAGTGGTATCAAAAGGGAGTCGGCCTACAATGAGCAGTTCTTC. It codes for CASSGIKRESAYNEQFF.

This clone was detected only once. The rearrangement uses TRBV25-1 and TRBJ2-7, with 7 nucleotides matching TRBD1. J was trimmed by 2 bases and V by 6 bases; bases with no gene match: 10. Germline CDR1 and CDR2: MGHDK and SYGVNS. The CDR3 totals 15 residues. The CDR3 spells CASRTSGQRTYEQYF. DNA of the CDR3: TGTGCCAGCAGGACCTCGGGACAGAGAACCTACGAGCAGTACTTC.

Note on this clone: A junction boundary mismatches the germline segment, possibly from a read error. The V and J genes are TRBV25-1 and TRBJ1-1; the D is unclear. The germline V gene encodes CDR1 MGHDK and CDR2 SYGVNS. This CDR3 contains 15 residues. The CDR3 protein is CLKFLVVIRYTEAFF. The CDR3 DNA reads TGCCTTAAGTTTTTAGTCGTAATTAGGTACACTGAAGCTTTCTTT.

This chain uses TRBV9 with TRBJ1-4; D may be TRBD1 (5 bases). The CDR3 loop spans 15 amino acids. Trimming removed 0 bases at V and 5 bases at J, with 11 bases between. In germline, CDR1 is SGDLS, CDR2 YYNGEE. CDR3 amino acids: CASSVALGQNEKLFF. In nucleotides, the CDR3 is TGTGCCAGCAGCGTAGCTCTTGGACAAAATGAAAAACTGTTTTTT.

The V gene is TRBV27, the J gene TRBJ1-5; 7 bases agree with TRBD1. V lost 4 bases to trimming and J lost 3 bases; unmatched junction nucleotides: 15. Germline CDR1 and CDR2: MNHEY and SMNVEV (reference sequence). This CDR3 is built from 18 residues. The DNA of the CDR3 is TGTGCCAGCAGTTCCAACCCGGACAGGTTTAGGCACAATCAGCCCCAGCATTTT. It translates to CASSSNPDRFRHNQPQHF.

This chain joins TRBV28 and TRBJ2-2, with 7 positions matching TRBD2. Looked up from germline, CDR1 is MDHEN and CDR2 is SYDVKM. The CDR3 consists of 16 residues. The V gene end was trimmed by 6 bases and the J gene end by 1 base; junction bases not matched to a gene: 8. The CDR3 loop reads CASSPKRGWNTGELFF. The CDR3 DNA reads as TGTGCCAGCAGCCCCAAGCGGGGATGGAACACCGGGGAGCTGTTTTTT.

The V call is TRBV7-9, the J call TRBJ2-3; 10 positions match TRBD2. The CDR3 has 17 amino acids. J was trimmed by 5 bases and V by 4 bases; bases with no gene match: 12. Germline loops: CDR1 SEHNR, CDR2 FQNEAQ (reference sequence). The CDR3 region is CASSSGGLAGEGDTQYF. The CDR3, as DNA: TGTGCCAGCAGCTCCGGGGGGCTAGCGGGAGAAGGAGATACGCAGTATTTT.

CDR3 sequence: CASSESPRQGNEQFF. The CDR3 nucleotides are TGCGCCAGCAGTGAGAGTCCGCGACAGGGGAATGAGCAGTTCTTC. The chain recombines TRBV10-1 with TRBJ2-1; 8 bases match TRBD1. V shed 2 bases, J shed 7 bases, and the junction held 7 bases outside the gene matches. Germline V gene data show CDR1 as WNHNN and CDR2 as SYGVQD (reference sequence). This CDR3 has 15 amino acids.

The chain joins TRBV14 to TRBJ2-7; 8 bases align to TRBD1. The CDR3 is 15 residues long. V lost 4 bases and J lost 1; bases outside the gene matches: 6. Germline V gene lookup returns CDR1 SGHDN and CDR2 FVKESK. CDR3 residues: CASSPGTGRSYEQYF. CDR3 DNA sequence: TGTGCCAGCAGCCCCGGGACAGGCCGTTCCTACGAGCAGTACTTC.

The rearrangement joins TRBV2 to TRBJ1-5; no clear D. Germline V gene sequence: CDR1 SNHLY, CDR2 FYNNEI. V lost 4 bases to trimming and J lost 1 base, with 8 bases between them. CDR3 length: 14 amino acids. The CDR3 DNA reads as TGTGCCAGCAGTGTCGCAACGAGCAATCAGCCCCAGCATTTT. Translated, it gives CASSVATSNQPQHF. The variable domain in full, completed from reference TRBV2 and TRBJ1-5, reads EPEVTQTPSHQVTQMGQEVILRCVPISNHLYFYWYRQILGQKVEFLVSFYNNEISEKSEIFDDQFSVERPDGSNFTLKIRSTKLEDSAMYFCASSVATSNQPQHFGDGTRLSIL.